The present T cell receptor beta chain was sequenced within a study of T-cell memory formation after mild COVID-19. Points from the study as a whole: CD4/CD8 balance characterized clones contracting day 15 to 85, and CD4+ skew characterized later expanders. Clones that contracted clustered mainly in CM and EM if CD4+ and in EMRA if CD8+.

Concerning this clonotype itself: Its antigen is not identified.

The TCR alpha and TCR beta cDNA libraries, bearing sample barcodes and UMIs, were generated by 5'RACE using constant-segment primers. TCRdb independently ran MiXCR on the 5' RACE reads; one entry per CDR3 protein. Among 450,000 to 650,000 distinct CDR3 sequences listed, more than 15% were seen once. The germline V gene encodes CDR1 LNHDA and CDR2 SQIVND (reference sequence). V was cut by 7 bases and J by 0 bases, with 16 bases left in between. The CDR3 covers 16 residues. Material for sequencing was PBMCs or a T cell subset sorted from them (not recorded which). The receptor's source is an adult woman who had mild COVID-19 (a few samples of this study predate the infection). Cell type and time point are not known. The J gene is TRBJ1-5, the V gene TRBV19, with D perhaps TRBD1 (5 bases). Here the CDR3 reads CASNQGWDYSNQPQHF. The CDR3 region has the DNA TGTGCCAGTAATCAGGGTTGGGATTATAGCAATCAGCCCCAGCATTTT. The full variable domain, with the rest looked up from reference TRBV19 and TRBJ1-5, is DGGITQSPKYLFRKEGQNVTLSCEQNLNHDAMYWYRQDPGQGLRLIYYSQIVNDFQKGDIAEGYSVSREKKESFPLTVTSAQKNPTAFYLCASNQGWDYSNQPQHFGDGTRLSIL.